The clone carrying this T cell receptor beta chain has ten or more counts. The antigen is unknown. One end of the junction varies from germline; a read error may be responsible. TCRdb re-called the 5' RACE reads through MiXCR, storing one row per CDR3 protein. This sample has more than 45,000 distinct CDR3 sequences, with 4.5% to 7% found just once. The CDR3 is 16 amino acids. Germline V gene data show CDR1 as SNHLY and CDR2 as FYNNEI. This sample stems from a study of early T cells in non-severe SARS-CoV-2 infection. Study outcomes and limitations: Database matching using VDJdb favored anti-spike CD8 responses, with private and CD4 specificities left missing.

The origin of this receptor is an adult who was a healthcare worker with PCR-confirmed SARS-CoV-2 infection or an uninfected control (not recorded which). Sample: whole blood. This chain connects TRBV2 to TRBJ2-7; 11 nucleotides agree with TRBD2. CDR3 sequence: CASSEALSGRADEQYF. The CDR3 region has the DNA TGTGCCAGCAGCGAAGCACTTAGCGGGAGGGCCGACGAGCAGTACTTC.